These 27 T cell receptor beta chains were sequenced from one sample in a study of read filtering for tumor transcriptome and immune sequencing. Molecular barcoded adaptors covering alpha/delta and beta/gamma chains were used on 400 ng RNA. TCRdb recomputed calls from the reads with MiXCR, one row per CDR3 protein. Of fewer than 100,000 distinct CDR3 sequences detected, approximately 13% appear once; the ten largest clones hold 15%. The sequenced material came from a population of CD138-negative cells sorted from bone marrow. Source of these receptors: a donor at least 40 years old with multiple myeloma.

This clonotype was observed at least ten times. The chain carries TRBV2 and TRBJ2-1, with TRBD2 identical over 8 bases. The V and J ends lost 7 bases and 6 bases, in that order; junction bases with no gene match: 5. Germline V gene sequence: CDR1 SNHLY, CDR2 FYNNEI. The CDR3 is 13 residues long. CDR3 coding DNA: TGTGCCAGCACCTCCCTAGCGGGCAATGAGCAGTTCTTC. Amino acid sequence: CASTSLAGNEQFF.

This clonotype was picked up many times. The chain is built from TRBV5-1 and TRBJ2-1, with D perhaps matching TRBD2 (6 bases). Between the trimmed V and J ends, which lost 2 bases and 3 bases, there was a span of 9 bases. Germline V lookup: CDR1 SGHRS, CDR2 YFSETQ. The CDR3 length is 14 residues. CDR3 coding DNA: TGCGCCAGCAGCTTAGGAGGGGTCTACAATGAGCAGTTCTTC. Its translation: CASSLGGVYNEQFF.

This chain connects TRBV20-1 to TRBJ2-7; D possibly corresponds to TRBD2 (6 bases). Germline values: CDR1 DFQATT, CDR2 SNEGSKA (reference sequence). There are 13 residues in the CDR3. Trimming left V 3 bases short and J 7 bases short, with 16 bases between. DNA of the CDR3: TGCAGTGCTAGTAGGACTACCTTTGCGGAGCAGTACTTC. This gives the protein CSASRTTFAEQYF.

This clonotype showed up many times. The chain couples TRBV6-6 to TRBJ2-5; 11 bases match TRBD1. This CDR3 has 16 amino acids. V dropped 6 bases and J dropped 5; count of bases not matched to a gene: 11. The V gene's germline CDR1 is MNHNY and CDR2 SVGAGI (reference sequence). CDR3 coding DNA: TGTGCCAGCAGCCCCGAGGACAGGGGGCGATGGGAGACCCAGTACTTC. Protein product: CASSPEDRGRWETQYF.

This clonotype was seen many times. CDR3 in amino acids: CASSYSTVSSYEQYF. The CDR3 DNA reads TGTGCCAGCAGTTACTCGACTGTCAGCTCCTACGAGCAGTACTTC. The J gene is TRBJ2-7, the V gene TRBV6-6; D is unclear. The CDR3 contains 15 residues. Between the trimmed V and J ends, which lost 0 bases and 0 bases, there was a span of 9 bases. Germline CDR1 MNHNY, CDR2 SVGAGI (reference sequence).

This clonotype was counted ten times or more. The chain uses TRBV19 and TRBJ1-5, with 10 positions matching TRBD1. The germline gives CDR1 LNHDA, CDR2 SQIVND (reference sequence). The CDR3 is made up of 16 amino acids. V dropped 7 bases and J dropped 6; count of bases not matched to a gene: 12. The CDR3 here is CASKLETGGAGQPQHF. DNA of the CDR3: TGTGCCAGTAAGTTAGAGACAGGGGGCGCGGGTCAGCCCCAGCATTTT. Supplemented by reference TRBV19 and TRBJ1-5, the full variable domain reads DGGITQSPKYLFRKEGQNVTLSCEQNLNHDAMYWYRQDPGQGLRLIYYSQIVNDFQKGDIAEGYSVSREKKESFPLTVTSAQKNPTAFYLCASKLETGGAGQPQHFGDGTRLSIL.

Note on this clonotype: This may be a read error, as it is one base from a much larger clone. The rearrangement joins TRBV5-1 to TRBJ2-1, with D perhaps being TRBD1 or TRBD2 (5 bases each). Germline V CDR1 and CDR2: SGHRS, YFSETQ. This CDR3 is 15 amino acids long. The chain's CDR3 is CASSLRQGAYNGQFF. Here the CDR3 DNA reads TGCGCCAGCAGCTTGAGGCAGGGAGCTTACAATGGGCAGTTCTTC.

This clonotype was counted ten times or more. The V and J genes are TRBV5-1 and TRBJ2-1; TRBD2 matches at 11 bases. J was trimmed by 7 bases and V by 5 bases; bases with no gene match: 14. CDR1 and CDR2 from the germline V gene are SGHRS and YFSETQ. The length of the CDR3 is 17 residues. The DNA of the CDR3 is TGCGCCAGCAGATTCTTAGCGGGAGGGCCAGTGGGGAATGAGCAGTTCTTC. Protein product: CASRFLAGGPVGNEQFF.

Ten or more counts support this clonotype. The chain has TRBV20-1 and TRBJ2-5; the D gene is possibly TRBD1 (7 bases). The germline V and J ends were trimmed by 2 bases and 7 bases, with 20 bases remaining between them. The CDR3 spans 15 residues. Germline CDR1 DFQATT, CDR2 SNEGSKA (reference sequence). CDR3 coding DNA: TGCAGTGCTAGACTCCGGGGGCTGCCAGGGGGGACCCAGTACTTC. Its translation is CSARLRGLPGGTQYF.

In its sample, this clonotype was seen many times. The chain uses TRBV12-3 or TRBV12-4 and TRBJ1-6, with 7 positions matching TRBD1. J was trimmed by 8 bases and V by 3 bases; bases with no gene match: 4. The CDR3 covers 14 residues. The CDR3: CASSFSGGDSPLHF. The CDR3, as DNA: TGTGCCAGCAGTTTTTCAGGGGGTGATTCACCCCTCCACTTT.

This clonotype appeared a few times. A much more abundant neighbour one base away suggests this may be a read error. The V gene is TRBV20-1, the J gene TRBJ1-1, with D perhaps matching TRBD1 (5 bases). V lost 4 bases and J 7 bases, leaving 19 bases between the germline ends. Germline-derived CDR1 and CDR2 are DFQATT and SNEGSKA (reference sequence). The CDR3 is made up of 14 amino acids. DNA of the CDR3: TGCAGTGCTACCCAAATGACAGAGCTCAATGAAGCTTTCTTT. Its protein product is CSATQMTELNEAFF.

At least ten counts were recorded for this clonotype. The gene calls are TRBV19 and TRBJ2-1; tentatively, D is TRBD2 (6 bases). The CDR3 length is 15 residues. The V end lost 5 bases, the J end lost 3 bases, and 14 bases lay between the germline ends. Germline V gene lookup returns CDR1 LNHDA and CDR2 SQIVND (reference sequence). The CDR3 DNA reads TGTGCCAGTAGTTGGCGGGGTAGCGGCTACAATGAGCAGTTCTTC. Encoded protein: CASSWRGSGYNEQFF.

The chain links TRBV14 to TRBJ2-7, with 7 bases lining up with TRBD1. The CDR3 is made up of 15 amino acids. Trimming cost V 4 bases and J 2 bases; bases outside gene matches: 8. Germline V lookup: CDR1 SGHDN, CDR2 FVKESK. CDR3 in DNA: TGTGCCAGCAGCCCCCCTGGGACAGCAACCTACGAGCAGTACTTC. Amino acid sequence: CASSPPGTATYEQYF.

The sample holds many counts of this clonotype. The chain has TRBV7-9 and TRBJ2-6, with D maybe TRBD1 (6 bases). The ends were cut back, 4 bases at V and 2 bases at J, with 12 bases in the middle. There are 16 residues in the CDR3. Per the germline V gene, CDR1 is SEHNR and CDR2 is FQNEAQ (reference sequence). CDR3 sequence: CASSSRTAAGANVLTF. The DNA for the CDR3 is TGTGCCAGCAGCTCCCGGACAGCCGCTGGGGCCAACGTCCTGACTTTC.

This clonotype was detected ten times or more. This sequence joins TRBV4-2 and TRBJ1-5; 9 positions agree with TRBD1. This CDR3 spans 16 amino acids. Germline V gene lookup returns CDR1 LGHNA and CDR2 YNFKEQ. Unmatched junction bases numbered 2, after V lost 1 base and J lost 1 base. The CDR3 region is CASSQVGTGSNQPQHF. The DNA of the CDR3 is TGTGCCAGCAGCCAAGTGGGGACAGGGAGCAATCAGCCCCAGCATTTT.

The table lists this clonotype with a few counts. The CDR3 here is CASTQEGQNTEAFF. Here the CDR3 DNA reads TGTGCCAGCACCCAGGAGGGGCAGAACACTGAAGCTTTCTTT. The rearrangement uses TRBV28 and TRBJ1-1, with D possibly being TRBD1 (5 bases). The CDR3 contains 14 residues. The V gene lost 7 bases and the J gene lost 1 base, with 13 bases spanning the gap. Germline V CDR1 and CDR2: MDHEN, SYDVKM. Combining the CDR3 with reference TRBV28 and TRBJ1-1 gives the whole variable domain DVKVTQSSRYLVKRTGEKVFLECVQDMDHENMFWYRQDPGLGLRLIYFSYDVKMKEKGDIPEGYSVSREKKERFSLILESASTNQTSMYLCASTQEGQNTEAFFGQGTRLTVV.

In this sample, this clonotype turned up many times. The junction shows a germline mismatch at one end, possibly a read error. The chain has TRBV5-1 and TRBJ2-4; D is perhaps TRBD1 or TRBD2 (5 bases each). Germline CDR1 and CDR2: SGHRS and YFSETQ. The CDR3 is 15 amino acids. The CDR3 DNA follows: TGCGCCAGCAGCTTAGCTCGTATGGGGGAGTCGGACCCGCACTTC. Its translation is CASSLARMGESDPHF.

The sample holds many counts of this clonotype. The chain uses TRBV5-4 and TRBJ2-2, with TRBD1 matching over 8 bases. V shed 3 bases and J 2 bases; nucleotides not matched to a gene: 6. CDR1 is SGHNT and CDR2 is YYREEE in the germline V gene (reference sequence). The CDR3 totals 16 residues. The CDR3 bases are TGTGCCAGCAGCTCCATAGACAGGGGAAACACCGGGGAGCTGTTTTTT. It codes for CASSSIDRGNTGELFF. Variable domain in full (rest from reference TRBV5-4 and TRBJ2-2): ETGVTQSPTHLIKTRGQQVTLRCSSQSGHNTVSWYQQALGQGPQFIFQYYREEENGRGNFPPRFSGLQFPNYSSELNVNALELDDSALYLCASSSIDRGNTGELFFGEGSRLTVL.

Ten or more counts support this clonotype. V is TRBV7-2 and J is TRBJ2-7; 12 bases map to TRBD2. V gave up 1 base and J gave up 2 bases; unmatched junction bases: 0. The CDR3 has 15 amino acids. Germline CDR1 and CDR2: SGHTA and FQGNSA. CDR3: CASSLGTSGTYEQYF. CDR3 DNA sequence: TGTGCCAGCAGCTTAGGGACTAGCGGGACCTACGAGCAGTACTTC. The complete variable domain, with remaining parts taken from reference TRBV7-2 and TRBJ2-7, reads GAGVSQSPSNKVTEKGKDVELRCDPISGHTALYWYRQSLGQGLEFLIYFQGNSAPDKSGLPSDRFSAERTGGSVSTLTIQRTQQEDSAVYLCASSLGTSGTYEQYFGPGTRLTVT.

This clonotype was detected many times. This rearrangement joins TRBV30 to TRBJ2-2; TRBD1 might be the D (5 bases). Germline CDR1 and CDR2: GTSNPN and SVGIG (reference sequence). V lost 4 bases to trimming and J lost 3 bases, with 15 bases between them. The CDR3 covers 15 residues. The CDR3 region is CAWTRGAVDTGELFF. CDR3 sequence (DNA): TGTGCCTGGACAAGGGGTGCGGTGGACACCGGGGAGCTGTTTTTT.

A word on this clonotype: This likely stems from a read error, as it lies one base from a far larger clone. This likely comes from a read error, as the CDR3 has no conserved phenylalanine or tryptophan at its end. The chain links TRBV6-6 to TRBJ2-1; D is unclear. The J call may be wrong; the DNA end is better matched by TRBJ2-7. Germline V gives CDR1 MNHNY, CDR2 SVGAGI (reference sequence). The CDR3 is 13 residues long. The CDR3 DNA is TGTGCCAGCAGTTACGGGGTCTCCTACGAGCAGTACCTC. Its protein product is CASSYGVSYEQYL.

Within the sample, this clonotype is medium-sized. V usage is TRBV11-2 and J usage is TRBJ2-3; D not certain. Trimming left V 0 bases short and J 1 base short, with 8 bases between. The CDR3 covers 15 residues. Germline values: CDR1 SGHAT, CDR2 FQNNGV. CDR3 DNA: TGTGCCAGCAGCTTAGACTCTGCGGGCACAGATACGCAGTATTTT. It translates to CASSLDSAGTDTQYF.

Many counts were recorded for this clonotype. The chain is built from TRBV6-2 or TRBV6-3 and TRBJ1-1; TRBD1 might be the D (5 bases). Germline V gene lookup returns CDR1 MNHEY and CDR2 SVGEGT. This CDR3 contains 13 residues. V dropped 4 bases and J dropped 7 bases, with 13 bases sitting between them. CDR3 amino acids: CASSFGRGSEAFF. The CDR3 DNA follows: TGTGCCAGCAGTTTCGGGCGGGGGAGTGAAGCTTTCTTT.

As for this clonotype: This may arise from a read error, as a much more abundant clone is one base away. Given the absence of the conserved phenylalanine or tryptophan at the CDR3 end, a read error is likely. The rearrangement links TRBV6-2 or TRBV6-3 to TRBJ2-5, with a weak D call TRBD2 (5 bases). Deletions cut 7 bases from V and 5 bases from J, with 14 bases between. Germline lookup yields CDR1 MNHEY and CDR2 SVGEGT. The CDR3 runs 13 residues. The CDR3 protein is CASTEEFLETQYL. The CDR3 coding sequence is TGTGCCAGCACGGAGGAGTTCTTGGAGACCCAGTACCTC.

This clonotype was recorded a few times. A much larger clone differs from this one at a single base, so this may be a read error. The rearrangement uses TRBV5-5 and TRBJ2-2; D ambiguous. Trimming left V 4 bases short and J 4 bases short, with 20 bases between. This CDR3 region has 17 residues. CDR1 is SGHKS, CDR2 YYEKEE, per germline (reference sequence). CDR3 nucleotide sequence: TGTGCCAGCAGCCCCCAAAGGGCTCCCAACGCCACCGGGGAGCTGTTTTTT. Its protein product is CASSPQRAPNATGELFF.

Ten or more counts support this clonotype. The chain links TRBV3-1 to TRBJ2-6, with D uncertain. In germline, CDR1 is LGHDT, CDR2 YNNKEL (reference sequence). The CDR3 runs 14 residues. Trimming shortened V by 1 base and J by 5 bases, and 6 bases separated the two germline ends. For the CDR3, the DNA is TGTGCCAGCAGCCAAGCTTTGCGGGCCAACGTCCTGACTTTC. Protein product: CASSQALRANVLTF.

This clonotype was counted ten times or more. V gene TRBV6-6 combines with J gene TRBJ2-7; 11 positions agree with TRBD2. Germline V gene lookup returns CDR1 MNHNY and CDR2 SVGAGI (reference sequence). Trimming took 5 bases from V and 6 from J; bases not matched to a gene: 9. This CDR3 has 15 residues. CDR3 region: CASSPLAGGVGEQYF. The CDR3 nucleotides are TGTGCCAGCAGTCCCTTAGCGGGAGGGGTTGGCGAGCAGTACTTC.